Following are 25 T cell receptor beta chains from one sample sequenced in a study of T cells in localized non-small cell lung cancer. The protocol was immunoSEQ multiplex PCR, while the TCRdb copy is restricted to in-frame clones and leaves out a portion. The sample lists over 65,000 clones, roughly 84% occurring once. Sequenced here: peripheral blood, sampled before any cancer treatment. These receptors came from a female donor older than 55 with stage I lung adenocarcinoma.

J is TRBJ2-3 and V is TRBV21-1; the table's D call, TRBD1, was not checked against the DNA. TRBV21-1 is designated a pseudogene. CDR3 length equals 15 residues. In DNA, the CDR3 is TGTGCCAGCAGCAACCGGGACACACGCACAGATACGCAGTATTTT. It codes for CASSNRDTRTDTQYF.

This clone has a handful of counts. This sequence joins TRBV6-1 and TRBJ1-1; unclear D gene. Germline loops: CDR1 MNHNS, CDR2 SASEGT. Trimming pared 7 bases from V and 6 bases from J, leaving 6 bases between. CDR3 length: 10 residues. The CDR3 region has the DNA TGTGCCAGCATTATGGCTGAAGCTTTCTTT. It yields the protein CASIMAEAFF.

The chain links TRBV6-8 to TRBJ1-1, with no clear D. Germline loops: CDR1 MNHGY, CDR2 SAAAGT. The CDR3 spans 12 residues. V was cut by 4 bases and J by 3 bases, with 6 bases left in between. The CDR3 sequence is CASSWRDTEAFF. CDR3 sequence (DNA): TGTGCCAGCAGTTGGCGGGACACTGAAGCTTTCTTT.

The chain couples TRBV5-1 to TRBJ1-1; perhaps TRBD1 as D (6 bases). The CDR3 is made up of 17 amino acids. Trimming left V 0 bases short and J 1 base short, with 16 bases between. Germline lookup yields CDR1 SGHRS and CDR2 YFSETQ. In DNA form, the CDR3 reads TGCGCCAGCAGCTTGGCCAGGCAGGGGATTAGGAACACTGAAGCTTTCTTT. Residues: CASSLARQGIRNTEAFF.

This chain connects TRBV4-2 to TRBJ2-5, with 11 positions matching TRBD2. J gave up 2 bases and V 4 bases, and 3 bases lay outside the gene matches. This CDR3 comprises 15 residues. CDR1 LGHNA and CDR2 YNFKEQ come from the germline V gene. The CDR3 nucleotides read TGTGCCAGCAGCCTCGGGACTAGCGGACAAGAGACCCAGTACTTC. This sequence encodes CASSLGTSGQETQYF.

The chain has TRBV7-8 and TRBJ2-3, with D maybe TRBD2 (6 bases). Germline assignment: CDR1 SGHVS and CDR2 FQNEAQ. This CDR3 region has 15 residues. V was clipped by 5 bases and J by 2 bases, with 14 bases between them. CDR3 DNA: TGTGCCAGCAGCCCCTGGGACTTCGACACAGATACGCAGTATTTT. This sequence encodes CASSPWDFDTDTQYF. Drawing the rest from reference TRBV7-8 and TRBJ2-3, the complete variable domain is GAGVSQSPRYKVAKRGQDVALRCDPISGHVSLFWYQQALGQGPEFLTYFQNEAQLDKSGLPSDRFFAERPEGSVSTLKIQRTQQEDSAVYLCASSPWDFDTDTQYFGPGTRLTVL.

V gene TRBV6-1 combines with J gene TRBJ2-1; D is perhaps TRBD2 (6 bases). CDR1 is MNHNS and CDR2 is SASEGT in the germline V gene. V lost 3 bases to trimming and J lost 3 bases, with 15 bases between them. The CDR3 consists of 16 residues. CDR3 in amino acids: CASSDSGGILYNEQFF. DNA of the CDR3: TGTGCCAGCAGTGACAGCGGCGGGATCCTCTACAATGAGCAGTTCTTC.

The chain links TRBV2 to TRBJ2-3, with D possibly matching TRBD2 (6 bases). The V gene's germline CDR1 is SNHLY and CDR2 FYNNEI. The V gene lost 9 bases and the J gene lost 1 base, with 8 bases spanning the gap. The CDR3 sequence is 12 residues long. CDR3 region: CASSGGTDTQYF. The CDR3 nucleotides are TGTGCCAGTTCGGGGGGCACAGATACGCAGTATTTT.

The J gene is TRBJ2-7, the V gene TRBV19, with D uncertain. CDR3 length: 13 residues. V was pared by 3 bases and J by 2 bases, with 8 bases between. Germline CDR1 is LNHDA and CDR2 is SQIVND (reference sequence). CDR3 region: CASSIPATYEQYF. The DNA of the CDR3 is TGTGCCAGTAGTATTCCAGCTACCTACGAGCAGTACTTC.

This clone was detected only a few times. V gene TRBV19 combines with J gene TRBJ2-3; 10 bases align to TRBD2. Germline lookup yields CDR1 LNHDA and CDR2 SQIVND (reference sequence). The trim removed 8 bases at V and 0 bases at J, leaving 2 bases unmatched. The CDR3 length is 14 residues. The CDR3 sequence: CASERGGSTDTQYF. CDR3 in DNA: TGTGCCAGTGAGCGGGGGGGGAGCACAGATACGCAGTATTTT.

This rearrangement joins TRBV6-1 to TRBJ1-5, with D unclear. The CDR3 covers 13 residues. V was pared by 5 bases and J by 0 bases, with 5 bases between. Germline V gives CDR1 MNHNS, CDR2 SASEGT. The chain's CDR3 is CASSYDSNQPQHF. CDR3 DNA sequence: TGTGCCAGCAGTTATGATAGCAATCAGCCCCAGCATTTT.

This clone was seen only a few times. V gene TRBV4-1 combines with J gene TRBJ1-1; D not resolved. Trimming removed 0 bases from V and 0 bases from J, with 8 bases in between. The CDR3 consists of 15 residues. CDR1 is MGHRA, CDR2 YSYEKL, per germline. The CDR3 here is CASSQEGGMNTEAFF. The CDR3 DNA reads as TGCGCCAGCAGCCAAGAGGGAGGTATGAACACTGAAGCTTTCTTT.

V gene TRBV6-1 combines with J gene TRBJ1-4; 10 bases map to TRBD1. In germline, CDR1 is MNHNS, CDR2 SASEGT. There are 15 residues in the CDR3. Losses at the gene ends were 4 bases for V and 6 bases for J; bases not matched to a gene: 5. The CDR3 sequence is CASSVVGQGDEKLFF. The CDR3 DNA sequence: TGTGCCAGCAGTGTAGTTGGACAGGGGGATGAAAAACTGTTTTTT.

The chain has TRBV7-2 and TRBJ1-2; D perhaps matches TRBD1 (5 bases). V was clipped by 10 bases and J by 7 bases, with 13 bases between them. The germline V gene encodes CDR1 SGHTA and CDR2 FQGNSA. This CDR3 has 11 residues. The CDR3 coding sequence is TGTGCCAACAAACAAGGGGTTGGCTACACCTTC. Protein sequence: CANKQGVGYTF.

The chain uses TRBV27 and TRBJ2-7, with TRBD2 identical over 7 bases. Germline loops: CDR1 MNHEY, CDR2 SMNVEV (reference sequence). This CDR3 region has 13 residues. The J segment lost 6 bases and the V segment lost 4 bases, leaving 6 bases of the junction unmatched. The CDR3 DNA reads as TGTGCCAGCAGTTGGCGGGGGTCGGGCGAGCAGTACTTC. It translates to CASSWRGSGEQYF.

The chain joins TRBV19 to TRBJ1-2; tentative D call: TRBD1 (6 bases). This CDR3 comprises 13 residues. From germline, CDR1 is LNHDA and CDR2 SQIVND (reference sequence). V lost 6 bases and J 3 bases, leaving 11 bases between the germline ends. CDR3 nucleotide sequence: TGTGCCAGTAGAGAGACAGGAGACTATGGCTACACCTTC. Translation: CASRETGDYGYTF.

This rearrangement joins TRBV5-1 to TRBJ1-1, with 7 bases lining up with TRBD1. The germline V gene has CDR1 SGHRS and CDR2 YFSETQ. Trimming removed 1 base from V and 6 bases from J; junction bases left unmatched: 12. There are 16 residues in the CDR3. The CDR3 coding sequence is TGCGCCAGCAGCTTGTCACAAACAGGGGAGGTCGCTGAAGCTTTCTTT. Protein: CASSLSQTGEVAEAFF. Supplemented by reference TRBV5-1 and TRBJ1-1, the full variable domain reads KAGVTQTPRYLIKTRGQQVTLSCSPISGHRSVSWYQQTPGQGLQFLFEYFSETQRNKGNFPGRFSGRQFSNSRSEMNVSTLELGDSALYLCASSLSQTGEVAEAFFGQGTRLTVV.

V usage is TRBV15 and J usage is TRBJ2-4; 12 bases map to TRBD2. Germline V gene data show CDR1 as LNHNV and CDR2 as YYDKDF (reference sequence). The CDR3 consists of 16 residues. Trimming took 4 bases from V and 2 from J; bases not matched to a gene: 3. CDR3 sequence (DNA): TGTGCCACCAGCAAAACTAGCGGGAGGCCCAAAAACATTCAGTACTTC. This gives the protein CATSKTSGRPKNIQYF. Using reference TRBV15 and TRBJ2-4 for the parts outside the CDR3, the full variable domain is DAMVIQNPRYQVTQFGKPVTLSCSQTLNHNVMYWYQQKSSQAPKLLFHYYDKDFNNEADTPDNFQSRRPNTSFCFLDIRSPGLGDTAMYLCATSKTSGRPKNIQYFGAGTRLSVL.

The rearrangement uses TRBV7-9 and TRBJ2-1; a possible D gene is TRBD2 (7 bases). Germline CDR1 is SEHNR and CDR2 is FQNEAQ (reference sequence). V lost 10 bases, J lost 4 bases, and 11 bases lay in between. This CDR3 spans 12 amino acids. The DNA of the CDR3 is TGTGCCACGGGGGGCGGGTACAATGAGCAGTTCTTC. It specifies CATGGGYNEQFF.

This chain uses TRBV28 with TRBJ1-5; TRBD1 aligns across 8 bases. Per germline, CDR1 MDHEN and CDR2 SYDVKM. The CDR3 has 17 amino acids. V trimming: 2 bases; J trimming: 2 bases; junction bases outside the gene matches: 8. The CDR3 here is CASSLGDRLLGNQPQHF. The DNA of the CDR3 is TGTGCCAGCAGTTTAGGGGACAGGCTTTTGGGCAATCAGCCCCAGCATTTT.

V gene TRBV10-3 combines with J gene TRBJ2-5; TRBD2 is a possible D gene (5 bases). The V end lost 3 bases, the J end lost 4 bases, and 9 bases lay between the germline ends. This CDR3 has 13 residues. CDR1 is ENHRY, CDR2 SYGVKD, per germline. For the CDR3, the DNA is TGTGCCATCAGTGAACGGGGTGGAGAGACCCAGTACTTC. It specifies CAISERGGETQYF.

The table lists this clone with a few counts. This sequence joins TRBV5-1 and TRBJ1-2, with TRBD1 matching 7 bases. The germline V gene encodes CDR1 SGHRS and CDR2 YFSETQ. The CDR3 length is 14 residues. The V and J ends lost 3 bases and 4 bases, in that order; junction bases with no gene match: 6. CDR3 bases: TGCGCCAGCAGCTCCCCGAACAGGGGCTATGGCTACACCTTC. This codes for CASSSPNRGYGYTF.

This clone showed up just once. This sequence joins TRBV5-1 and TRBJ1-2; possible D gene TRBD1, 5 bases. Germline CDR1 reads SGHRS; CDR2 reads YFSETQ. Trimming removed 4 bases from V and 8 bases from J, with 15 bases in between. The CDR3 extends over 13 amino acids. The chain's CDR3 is CASSARGYEGYTF. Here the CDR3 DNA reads TGCGCCAGCAGCGCCCGGGGGTATGAGGGCTACACCTTC.

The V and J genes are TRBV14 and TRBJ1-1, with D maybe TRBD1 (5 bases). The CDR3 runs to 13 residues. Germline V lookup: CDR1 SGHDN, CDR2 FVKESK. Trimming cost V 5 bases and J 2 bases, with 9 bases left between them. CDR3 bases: TGTGCCAGCAGCAGGGACTTTAACACTGAAGCTTTCTTT. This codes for CASSRDFNTEAFF.

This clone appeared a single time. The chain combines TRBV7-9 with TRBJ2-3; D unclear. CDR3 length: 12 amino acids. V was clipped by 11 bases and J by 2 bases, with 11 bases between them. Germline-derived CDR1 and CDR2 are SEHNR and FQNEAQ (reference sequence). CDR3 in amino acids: CAGVAVTDTQYF. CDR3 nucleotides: TGTGCCGGGGTAGCTGTCACAGATACGCAGTATTTT.